This T cell receptor beta chain was observed in a study of blood T cell repertoires in COVID-19. Study summary: From T cells, B-cell-depleted T cells, or PBMCs came the material, which was cDNA or gDNA.

V was cut by 6 bases and J by 4 bases, with 15 bases left in between. The CDR3 is 14 amino acids. Germline lookup yields CDR1 MNHEY and CDR2 SMNVEV (reference sequence). Using immunoSEQ multiplex PCR, the repertoire was profiled, and TCRdb retains in-frame clones only, with some absent. The repertoire includes approximately 80,000 clones, around 77% of them detected once, and roughly 15% sits in the top ten. The chain combines TRBV27 with TRBJ2-5, with D possibly being TRBD1 (8 bases). Sample: peripheral blood. The TCR was taken from a man in his 70s with active or convalescent COVID-19. The CDR3 protein is CASSWTGRGETQYF. The CDR3 DNA reads TGTGCCAGCAGCTGGACAGGGAGGGGAGAGACCCAGTACTTC.